The 26 T cell receptor beta chains reported below all come from one sample, sequenced in a study of metastatic and nonmetastatic thyroid tumors. No treatment of any kind had been given to any patient before thyroid surgery. TCRdb re-called clones from the PCR reads using MiXCR. The sample includes 35,000 to 40,000 clones, less than 25% of them seen just once. Sequencing used blood. These TCRs come from a female donor with papillary thyroid cancer or a benign thyroid nodule (not recorded which). Some clones in this sample may be carry-over from other donors' samples.

The chain carries TRBV6-1 and TRBJ2-7; D not resolved. The CDR3 has 13 residues. The germline V gene has CDR1 MNHNS and CDR2 SASEGT. V lost 5 bases to trimming and J lost 0 bases, with 8 bases between them. The CDR3 DNA reads as TGTGCCAGCAGTCCAGGCTGCTCCTACGAGCAGTACTTC. Protein sequence: CASSPGCSYEQYF.

J is TRBJ1-2 and V is TRBV28; D call uncertain. The CDR3 is 12 residues long. Trimming cost V 10 bases and J 10 bases, with 19 bases left between them. Germline V gene data show CDR1 as MDHEN and CDR2 as SYDVKM. The chain's CDR3 is CAIRCPHRAYTF. The CDR3 nucleotides are TGTGCCATTCGGTGCCCCCACCGGGCCTACACCTTC.

For the CDR3, the DNA is TGCAGTGCTAGGGGGACCCATGATTCACCCCTCCACTTT. Amino acid sequence: CSARGTHDSPLHF. The rearrangement links TRBV20-1 to TRBJ1-6; D possibly corresponds to TRBD1 (5 bases). Germline V lookup: CDR1 DFQATT, CDR2 SNEGSKA (reference sequence). The CDR3 runs 13 residues. V lost 3 bases to trimming and J lost 8 bases, with 11 bases between them.

The chain recombines TRBV30 with TRBJ1-6, with no clear D. CDR3 size: 13 residues. V dropped 6 bases and J dropped 7 bases, with 13 bases sitting between them. Germline CDR1 and CDR2: GTSNPN and SVGIG (reference sequence). CDR3 in DNA: TGTGCCTGTAGCCAAGGAGGCAATTCACCCCTCCACTTT. It encodes CACSQGGNSPLHF.

This clone showed up just a few times. A read error may produce the germline difference seen at one junction end. The chain employs TRBV6-1 and TRBJ1-5; 7 nucleotides match TRBD1. CDR1 and CDR2 (germline): MNHNS, SASEGT. There are 15 residues in the CDR3. CDR3 nucleotides: TGTGCCAGCAGTTGGTGGGACATGACGGGACAGCACCAGCATTTT. Translating gives CASSWWDMTGQHQHF.

In its sample, this clone was seen many times. The rearrangement links TRBV19 to TRBJ1-1; 7 nucleotides line up with TRBD1. This CDR3 is 16 amino acids long. With V trimmed by 7 bases and J by 0 bases, 11 bases remained unmatched. Germline values: CDR1 LNHDA, CDR2 SQIVND (reference sequence). The CDR3 protein is CASTRTGSPLNTEAFF. The CDR3 DNA sequence: TGTGCCAGTACGAGGACAGGATCACCTTTGAACACTGAAGCTTTCTTT.

This clone was found many times. The V call is TRBV20-1, the J call TRBJ2-3; 7 bases line up with TRBD2. Germline V gene sequence: CDR1 DFQATT, CDR2 SNEGSKA (reference sequence). The ends lost 6 bases at V and 3 bases at J; junction bases unmatched: 12. The CDR3 is 15 residues long. The CDR3 nucleotides read TGCAGTGCCGCCCCCAGCGGGACCAGGACAGATACGCAGTATTTT. The encoded protein is CSAAPSGTRTDTQYF.

At least ten counts were recorded for this clone. This sample also contains other DNA sequences that code for the same CDR3. The chain combines TRBV5-1 with TRBJ2-5; no clear D gene. The V and J ends lost 1 base and 3 bases respectively, with 13 bases between them. CDR1 SGHRS and CDR2 YFSETQ come from the germline V gene. The CDR3 covers 15 residues. CDR3 sequence reads: CASSLWALLKETQYF. CDR3 nucleotide sequence: TGCGCCAGCAGCTTGTGGGCCTTGTTGAAAGAGACCCAGTACTTC.

This clone was detected many times. As DNA, the CDR3 is TGTGCCAGCAGCCCCCGATCCTACAATGAGCAGTTCTTC. Protein product: CASSPRSYNEQFF. This chain links TRBV7-9 with TRBJ2-1, with D hard to call. The germline CDR1 and CDR2 sequences are SEHNR and FQNEAQ (reference sequence). The CDR3 totals 13 residues. Trimming took 5 bases from V and 1 from J, leaving 6 bases between them.

This clone turned up a few times. The chain recombines TRBV7-8 with TRBJ1-4, with D unclear. Trimming took off 6 bases at V and 4 bases at J, with 15 bases between the two ends. CDR3 length: 15 residues. CDR1 and CDR2 from the germline V gene are SGHVS and FQNEAQ. The CDR3 region has the DNA TGTGCCAGCAGTTTTTTTGGGAGTAATAATGAAAAACTGTTTTTT. Amino acid sequence: CASSFFGSNNEKLFF. The entire variable domain, with the rest obtained from reference TRBV7-8 and TRBJ1-4, is as follows: GAGVSQSPRYKVAKRGQDVALRCDPISGHVSLFWYQQALGQGPEFLTYFQNEAQLDKSGLPSDRFFAERPEGSVSTLKIQRTQQEDSAVYLCASSFFGSNNEKLFFGSGTQLSVL.

The CDR3 sequence is CSASGTSGGFYEQYF. In DNA form, the CDR3 reads TGCAGTGCTAGTGGGACTAGCGGAGGTTTCTACGAGCAGTACTTC. The chain uses TRBV20-1 and TRBJ2-7; 11 bases match TRBD2. V dropped 3 bases and J dropped 3; count of bases not matched to a gene: 7. Germline CDR1 is DFQATT and CDR2 is SNEGSKA (reference sequence). The CDR3 loop spans 15 amino acids.

This clone has ten or more counts. This chain joins TRBV4-1 and TRBJ1-6, with 8 bases aligning to TRBD1. Germline trimming cut 0 bases from V and 7 bases from J; bases unmatched to any gene: 8. The germline CDR1 and CDR2 sequences are MGHRA and YSYEKL. The CDR3 consists of 17 residues. CDR3 nucleotides: TGCGCCAGCAGCCAAGAACAACAGGGGGTTCGGAATTCACCCCTCCACTTT. It yields the protein CASSQEQQGVRNSPLHF.

This clone was observed a handful of times. The rearrangement uses TRBV6-5 and TRBJ1-5; TRBD1 aligns across 8 bases. The CDR3 runs to 14 residues. V shed 5 bases and J 3 bases; nucleotides not matched to a gene: 3. The germline V gene has CDR1 MNHEY and CDR2 SVGAGI. The CDR3 DNA reads as TGTGCCAGCAGTCGGACAGGGCACAATCAGCCCCAGCATTTT. Encoded protein: CASSRTGHNQPQHF.

Comment on this clone: A much larger clone lies one base from this, so it may be a read error. The chain uses TRBV28 and TRBJ2-3; TRBD2 might be the D (5 bases). With 7 bases removed from V and 4 bases from J, the gap between germline ends came to 15 bases. There are 14 residues in the CDR3. The V gene's germline CDR1 is MDHEN and CDR2 SYDVKM. The CDR3 loop reads CASIRTSGPDTQYF. CDR3 coding DNA: TGTGCCAGCATCCGGACTTCCGGGCCAGATACGCAGTATTTT.

This clone was picked up a small number of times. The rearrangement joins TRBV2 to TRBJ2-3, with D hard to call. This CDR3 spans 14 amino acids. CDR1 SNHLY and CDR2 FYNNEI come from the germline V gene. The germline V and J ends were trimmed by 6 bases and 2 bases, with 12 bases remaining between them. The CDR3 sequence: CASSFQVSTDTQYF. CDR3 in DNA: TGTGCCAGCAGCTTCCAGGTCTCCACAGATACGCAGTATTTT.

This clone was recorded many times. The chain is built from TRBV5-1 and TRBJ1-2; TRBD1 is a possible D gene (5 bases). Trimming pared 5 bases from V and 0 bases from J, leaving 8 bases between. The germline V gene encodes CDR1 SGHRS and CDR2 YFSETQ. The length of the CDR3 is 13 residues. The CDR3 is CASSKTANYGYTF. The DNA of the CDR3 is TGCGCCAGCAGTAAGACAGCTAACTATGGCTACACCTTC.

This clone counts as medium-sized. This rearrangement joins TRBV6-1 to TRBJ1-2; D unclear. Trimming took off 2 bases at V and 6 bases at J, with 13 bases between the two ends. The CDR3 totals 14 residues. Looked up from germline, CDR1 is MNHNS and CDR2 is SASEGT. CDR3 region: CASSEIRRTDGYTF. In nucleotides, the CDR3 is TGTGCCAGCAGTGAAATCCGGCGTACGGATGGCTACACCTTC.

Ten or more counts support this clone. CDR3 loop: CASTLSWGLKEGDHNQPQHF. Here the CDR3 DNA reads TGTGCCAGTACCCTTTCTTGGGGGCTGAAGGAGGGGGACCACAATCAGCCCCAGCATTTT. The rearrangement uses TRBV19 and TRBJ1-5; TRBD1 might be the D (6 bases). V gave up 7 bases and J gave up 3 bases, with 31 bases separating them. The germline V gene has CDR1 LNHDA and CDR2 SQIVND (reference sequence). This CDR3 spans 20 amino acids.

This clone came up many times. This chain uses TRBV20-1 with TRBJ2-7, with 8 bases identical to TRBD1. V shed 0 bases, J shed 2 bases, and the junction held 6 bases outside the gene matches. This CDR3 is built from 15 residues. Germline V gene data show CDR1 as DFQATT and CDR2 as SNEGSKA (reference sequence). The chain's CDR3 is CSARDDGDRTYEQYF. CDR3 coding DNA: TGCAGTGCTAGAGATGATGGGGACAGGACCTACGAGCAGTACTTC.

The chain has TRBV19 and TRBJ1-5; weak D call: TRBD1 (5 bases). The CDR3 consists of 15 residues. Trimming took 0 bases from V and 12 from J, leaving 18 bases between them. The germline V gene encodes CDR1 LNHDA and CDR2 SQIVND (reference sequence). The CDR3 region is CASSIEAGSNHLQHF. The CDR3 nucleotides are TGTGCCAGTAGTATAGAAGCAGGGAGCAATCATCTCCAGCATTTT.

This clone was found many times. The chain joins TRBV7-2 to TRBJ2-2; D tentatively fits TRBD1 or TRBD2 (6 bases each). V was shortened by 1 base and J by 5 bases, with 11 bases between the two germline ends. Germline V CDR1 and CDR2: SGHTA, FQGNSA. The CDR3 is 15 residues long. The CDR3 nucleotides are TGTGCCAGCAGCTTAGTTCGGGGGCGGACCGGGGAGCTGTTTTTT. Protein product: CASSLVRGRTGELFF.

There are many counts of this clone. This sequence joins TRBV13 and TRBJ1-1; D gene ambiguous. CDR3 length: 14 residues. The germline V gene encodes CDR1 PRHDT and CDR2 FYEKMQ (reference sequence). Trimming shortened V by 0 bases and J by 0 bases, and 5 bases separated the two germline ends. CDR3 bases: TGTGCCAGCAGCTTAGGGGTTATGAACACTGAAGCTTTCTTT. It is translated as CASSLGVMNTEAFF.

This clone occurred a few times. Mismatch with germline at one junction end may stem from a read error. The rearrangement uses TRBV28 and TRBJ2-5; D is ambiguous. CDR3 length: 11 residues. From germline, CDR1 is MDHEN and CDR2 SYDVKM. CDR3 bases: TGTGCCAGCACCAAACGTCAGACCAAGTACTTC. Protein product: CASTKRQTKYF.

The sample holds many counts of this clone. The chain couples TRBV27 to TRBJ2-5; D gene unclear. CDR3 length: 11 residues. Deletions cut 3 bases from V and 1 base from J, with 0 bases between. Germline values: CDR1 MNHEY, CDR2 SMNVEV (reference sequence). DNA of the CDR3: TGTGCCAGCAGTTTCCAAGAGACCCAGTACTTC. Translation: CASSFQETQYF.

This clone was found many times. The J gene is TRBJ1-2, the V gene TRBV29-1; D is ambiguous. V lost 3 bases and J 3 bases, leaving 8 bases between the germline ends. From germline, CDR1 is SQVTM and CDR2 ANQGSEA. The CDR3 length is 12 residues. The CDR3 loop reads CSVDSGDYGYTF. CDR3 DNA sequence: TGCAGCGTTGACTCTGGGGACTATGGCTACACCTTC.

This clone was seen more than once but under ten times. The chain links TRBV28 to TRBJ2-7, with 7 bases matching TRBD1. J lost 4 bases, V lost 7 bases, and 13 bases had no gene match. Germline V gene lookup returns CDR1 MDHEN and CDR2 SYDVKM. This CDR3 region has 15 residues. The CDR3 spells CASTLSTGQFYEQYF. CDR3 nucleotide sequence: TGTGCCAGCACCCTATCTACGGGACAGTTTTACGAGCAGTACTTC.